Listed below are T cell receptor beta chains from one sample, sequenced in a study of T-cell memory formation after mild COVID-19. TCRdb re-analysed the 5' RACE reads in MiXCR, keeping a single row per CDR3 protein. There are nearly 350,000 distinct CDR3 sequences in the sample; around 13% occur only once, and 20% to 25% lies in the top ten. Input material: PBMCs or a T cell subset sorted from them (not recorded which). The receptor source for this set is a man in his late teens or twenties who had mild COVID-19 (a few samples of this study predate the infection). Cell type and time point are not known. CDR3s include the opening cysteine and the closing phenylalanine or tryptophan. The order of the fields is V gene, D gene, clone size, J gene, CDR3 DNA, CDR3 protein. D genes are given only for firm matches. Rows give clone size only sometimes, using once, few, many, or a class for an expanded clone.

V: TRBV13; D: TRBD2; size: many; J: TRBJ2-5; DNA: TGTGCCAGCAGGACTAGCGGGGGGCTCGAGACCCAGTACTTC; CDR3: CASRTSGGLETQYF
V: TRBV5-5; D: .; size: few; J: TRBJ2-3; DNA: TGTGCCAGCAGCTCGGGACCGGGCACAGATACGCAGTATTTT; CDR3: CASSSGPGTDTQYF
V: TRBV5-4; D: TRBD1; size: few; J: TRBJ1-4; DNA: TGTGCCAGCAGCTTACGGGACAGTGAGGAAAAACTGTTTTTT; CDR3: CASSLRDSEEKLFF
V: TRBV7-2; D: .; size: .; J: TRBJ2-5; DNA: TGTGCCAGCAGCTTACAACTTCGTCGGGGGATTAGGGAGACCCAGTACTTC; CDR3: CASSLQLRRGIRETQYF
V: TRBV10-3; D: TRBD1; size: .; J: TRBJ2-3; DNA: TGTGCCTCCGGACAGGGCACAGATACGCAGTATTTT; CDR3: CASGQGTDTQYF
V: TRBV27; D: TRBD2; size: few; J: TRBJ2-3; DNA: TGTGCCAGCAGTTTATCGCTAGCGGGGGGGTCAGATACGCAGTATTTT; CDR3: CASSLSLAGGSDTQYF
V: TRBV20-1; D: TRBD1; size: few; J: TRBJ1-2; DNA: TGCAGTGCTAGAGAGCTGGGAAGGGGGCGATTCCCCTACACCTTC; CDR3: CSARELGRGRFPYTF
V: TRBV7-3; D: .; size: few; J: TRBJ2-3; DNA: TGTGCCAGCAGGGGGTCCCCTAGCACAGATACGCAGTATTTT; CDR3: CASRGSPSTDTQYF
V: TRBV20-1; D: TRBD2; size: .; J: TRBJ2-1; DNA: TGCAGTGCTTTTAGGACTAGCGGCTACAATGAGCAGTTCTTC; CDR3: CSAFRTSGYNEQFF
V: TRBV4-1; D: TRBD1; size: few; J: TRBJ2-2; DNA: TGCGCCAGCAGCCCAAGGTGGCTGGGACAGCAACACACCGGGGAGCTGTTTTTT; CDR3: CASSPRWLGQQHTGELFF
V: TRBV20-1; D: .; size: few; J: TRBJ1-6; DNA: TGCAGTGCTAGAGATCGGACTAATTCACCCCTCCACTTT; CDR3: CSARDRTNSPLHF
V: TRBV4-2; D: .; size: .; J: TRBJ1-5; DNA: TGTGCCAGCAGCCAAGAGGGGGGGCAGCCCCAGCATTTT; CDR3: CASSQEGGQPQHF
V: TRBV19; D: .; size: .; J: TRBJ2-1; DNA: TGTGCCAGTAGTATACATGTGACAAACAATGAGCAGTTCTTC; CDR3: CASSIHVTNNEQFF
V: TRBV11-2; D: TRBD1; size: .; J: TRBJ2-7; DNA: TGTGCCAGCAGCCCACTCAGGGGGCAGGGGCGCCACGAGCAGTACTTC; CDR3: CASSPLRGQGRHEQYF
V: TRBV6-4; D: .; size: few; J: TRBJ2-1; DNA: TGTGCCAGCAGTGACAGGCCACACAATGAGCAGTTCTTC; CDR3: CASSDRPHNEQFF
V: TRBV20-1; D: .; size: few; J: TRBJ2-4; DNA: TGCAGTGCTAGGACCCCTGGGAATACTACCAAAAACATTCAGTACTTC; CDR3: CSARTPGNTTKNIQYF
V: TRBV20-1; D: TRBD2; size: few; J: TRBJ2-3; DNA: TGCAGTGCCGCGCTAGCGGCCCGCACAGATACGCAGTATTTT; CDR3: CSAALAARTDTQYF
V: TRBV7-2; D: TRBD2; size: few; J: TRBJ2-1; DNA: TGTGCCAGCAGCCCAAGCGGGGGGGTCAATGAGCAGTTCTTC; CDR3: CASSPSGGVNEQFF
V: TRBV6-5; D: TRBD1; size: .; J: TRBJ1-5; DNA: TGTGCCAGCAGTTGGACAGGGGGTCAGCCCCAGCATTTT; CDR3: CASSWTGGQPQHF
V: TRBV5-1; D: .; size: .; J: TRBJ2-3; DNA: TGCGCCAGCAGCCTGGCCTTGGGGGGGCCTGCAGATACGCAGTATTTT; CDR3: CASSLALGGPADTQYF
V: TRBV5-1; D: TRBD2; size: .; J: TRBJ2-1; DNA: TGCGCCAGCAGCCCGGCGGGACTAGCGGGGGGCGCCTACAATGAGCAGTTCTTC; CDR3: CASSPAGLAGGAYNEQFF
V: TRBV11-2; D: .; size: few; J: TRBJ2-1; DNA: TGTGCCAGCAGGGGCAGGGCGGGCTACAATGAGCAGTTCTTC; CDR3: CASRGRAGYNEQFF
V: TRBV7-6; D: .; size: few; J: TRBJ2-7; DNA: TGTGCCAGCAGCCCTCGGGACGGACCCTACGAGCAGTACTTC; CDR3: CASSPRDGPYEQYF
V: TRBV7-2; D: .; size: .; J: TRBJ1-3; DNA: TGTGCCAGCAGCTTAACTTCGTACGGCACCGTGTCCGGAAACACCATATATTTT; CDR3: CASSLTSYGTVSGNTIYF
V: TRBV20-1; D: TRBD1; size: few; J: TRBJ1-4; DNA: TGCAGTGCTAGAGATCCCGGACAGGGAGATGAAAAACTGTTTTTT; CDR3: CSARDPGQGDEKLFF
V: TRBV12-3/TRBV12-4; D: TRBD2; size: few; J: TRBJ2-3; DNA: TGTGCCAGCAGTTCTCTAGCGGGGAGGACAGATACGCAGTATTTT; CDR3: CASSSLAGRTDTQYF
V: TRBV6-5; D: .; size: .; J: TRBJ2-7; DNA: TGTGCCAGCAGTTACTCGACTAGCTCCTACGAGCAGTACTTC; CDR3: CASSYSTSSYEQYF
V: TRBV10-3; D: .; size: few; J: TRBJ1-1; DNA: TGTGCCATCAGTGTTACAGTTATGAACACTGAAGCTTTCTTT; CDR3: CAISVTVMNTEAFF
V: TRBV12-3/TRBV12-4; D: TRBD1; size: many; J: TRBJ1-6; DNA: TGTGCCAGCAGTTCCAGACAGGGTCAGAACTCACCCCTCCACTTT; CDR3: CASSSRQGQNSPLHF
V: TRBV30; D: .; size: few; J: TRBJ2-5; DNA: TGTGCCTGGAGTGTAAACACCCAAGAGACCCAGTACTTC; CDR3: CAWSVNTQETQYF
V: TRBV20-1; D: .; size: many; J: TRBJ2-2; DNA: TGCAGTGCTAGTGGACACCTGACCACCGGGGAGCTGTTTTTT; CDR3: CSASGHLTTGELFF
V: TRBV20-1; D: .; size: .; J: TRBJ2-1; DNA: TGCAGTGCCGGGGGCCCGGGAAATGAGCAGTTCTTC; CDR3: CSAGGPGNEQFF
V: TRBV4-3; D: TRBD2; size: .; J: TRBJ2-2; DNA: TGCGCCAGCAGCCCTAACGGGGGGGGACGTACCGGGGAGCTGTTTTTT; CDR3: CASSPNGGGRTGELFF
V: TRBV20-1; D: TRBD1; size: .; J: TRBJ2-7; DNA: TGCAGTGCTGGACAGGGGGTTGGTGAGCAGTACTTC; CDR3: CSAGQGVGEQYF
V: TRBV7-2; D: .; size: .; J: TRBJ1-3; DNA: TGTGCCAGCAGAGAGGGATCCGCGGCGGAAGGAAACACCATATATTTT; CDR3: CASREGSAAEGNTIYF
V: TRBV20-1; D: TRBD1; size: few; J: TRBJ2-4; DNA: TGCAGTGCTTGGACAGGGGGGGAAAACATTCAGTACTTC; CDR3: CSAWTGGENIQYF
V: TRBV20-1; D: .; size: few; J: TRBJ1-1; DNA: TGCAGTGCTGAACCCTTAAGAGACACTGAAGCTTTCTTT; CDR3: CSAEPLRDTEAFF
V: TRBV7-9; D: .; size: few; J: TRBJ1-2; DNA: TGTGCCAGCAGCTTAGAGGCCAGCCCGAACTATGGCTACACCTTC; CDR3: CASSLEASPNYGYTF
V: TRBV30; D: .; size: .; J: TRBJ1-1; DNA: TGTGCCTGGAGTGTAGGTCAGGGGCTCTCCACTGAAGCTTTCTTT; CDR3: CAWSVGQGLSTEAFF
V: TRBV4-3; D: TRBD1; size: few; J: TRBJ2-4; DNA: TGCGCCAGCAGCCACCCCGGGACAGGGGAAGCCAAAAACATTCAGTACTTC; CDR3: CASSHPGTGEAKNIQYF
V: TRBV5-1; D: .; size: few; J: TRBJ2-3; DNA: TGCGCCACCTCCCAGGGAATCACAGATACGCAGTATTTT; CDR3: CATSQGITDTQYF
V: TRBV9; D: .; size: .; J: TRBJ2-2; DNA: TGTGCCAGCAGCGTAGGACAGCCCCTGAACACCGGGGAGCTGTTTTTT; CDR3: CASSVGQPLNTGELFF